The present entry profiles one T cell receptor beta chain with its context. The antigen is unknown. These data are taken from a study of OX40 agonist ivuxolimab in advanced cancers. Turning to the study itself: It was ivuxolimab, an agonistic anti-OX40 (CD134) antibody, that patients were treated with. Enrollees could have had prior anti-PD-1, anti-PD-L1 or anti-CTLA-4 therapy, which 40% had received.

Study conclusions and caveats: At 0.1 to 3.0 mg/kg, CD4+ and CD8+ blood T cells expanded clonally by week 6. Relative to CD4+ cells, CD8+ T cells on average had more expanded clones.

The germline V gene encodes CDR1 SQVTM and CDR2 ANQGSEA. Unmatched junction bases numbered 9, after V lost 4 bases and J lost 9 bases. The CDR3 is made up of 13 amino acids. Sequencing used immunoSEQ multiplex PCR; TCRdb keeps in-frame clones, though not all of them. The table records approximately 30,000 clones, approximately 89% of them present only once. The sample here was CD4+ or CD8+ T cells sorted from blood, taken in a trial of the OX40 agonist ivuxolimab. This clonotype was sampled from an adult with an advanced solid tumor such as melanoma, head and neck, liver or kidney cancer. The J gene is TRBJ2-3, the V gene TRBV29-1; 8 bases line up with TRBD2. The CDR3 is CSVVFGGGGTQYF. The DNA for the CDR3 is TGCAGCGTTGTCTTCGGGGGCGGGGGGACGCAGTATTTT.